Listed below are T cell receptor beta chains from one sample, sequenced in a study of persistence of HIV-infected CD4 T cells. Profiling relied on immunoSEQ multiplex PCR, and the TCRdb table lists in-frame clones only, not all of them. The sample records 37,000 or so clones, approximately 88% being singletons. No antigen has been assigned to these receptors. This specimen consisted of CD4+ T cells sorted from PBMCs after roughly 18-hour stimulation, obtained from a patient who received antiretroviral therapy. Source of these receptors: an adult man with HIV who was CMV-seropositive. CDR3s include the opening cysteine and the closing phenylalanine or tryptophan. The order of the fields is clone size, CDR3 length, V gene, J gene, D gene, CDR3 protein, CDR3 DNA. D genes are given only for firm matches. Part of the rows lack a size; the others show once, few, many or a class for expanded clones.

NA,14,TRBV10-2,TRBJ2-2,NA,CASREGRNTGELFF,TGCGCCAGCAGGGAGGGAAGGAACACCGGGGAGCTGTTTTTT
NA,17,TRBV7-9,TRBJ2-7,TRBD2,CASSLALSTSAKYEQYF,TGTGCCAGCAGCTTAGCCCTATCTACTAGCGCAAAATACGAGCAGTACTTC
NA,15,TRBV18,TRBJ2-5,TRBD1,CASSPPPGTGISQYF,TGTGCCAGCTCACCACCACCCGGGACAGGGATTTCCCAGTACTTC
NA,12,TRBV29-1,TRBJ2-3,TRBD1,CSVDRGSDTQYF,TGCAGCGTGGACAGGGGATCAGATACGCAGTATTTT
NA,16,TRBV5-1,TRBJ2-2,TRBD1,CASSLGDRANTGELFF,TGCGCCAGCAGCTTGGGGGACAGGGCGAACACCGGGGAGCTGTTTTTT
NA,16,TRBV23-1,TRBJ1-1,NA,CASKQMGRIMNTEAFF,TGCGCCAGCAAGCAGATGGGACGGATCATGAACACTGAAGCTTTCTTT
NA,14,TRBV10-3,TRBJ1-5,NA,CANLQRGGNQPQHF,TGTGCCAACCTACAGAGGGGCGGCAATCAGCCCCAGCATTTT
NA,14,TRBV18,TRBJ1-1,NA,CASSPTRGDTEAFF,TGTGCCAGCTCACCAACACGGGGAGACACTGAAGCTTTCTTT
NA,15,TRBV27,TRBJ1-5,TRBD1,CASSPTDRGNQPQHF,TGTGCCAGCAGTCCTACGGACAGGGGCAATCAGCCCCAGCATTTT
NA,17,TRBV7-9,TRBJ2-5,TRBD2,CASSLDPPLAGLETQYF,TGTGCCAGCAGCTTAGATCCCCCACTAGCGGGGTTGGAGACCCAGTACTTC
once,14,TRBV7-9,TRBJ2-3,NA,CASSPERAGDTQYF,TGTGCCAGCAGCCCCGAGCGGGCAGGTGATACGCAGTATTTT
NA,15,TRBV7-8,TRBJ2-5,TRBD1,CASSLEGAMKKTQYF,TGTGCCAGCAGCTTAGAGGGGGCTATGAAAAAGACCCAGTACTTC
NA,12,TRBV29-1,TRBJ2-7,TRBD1,CSAWGQLHEQYF,TGCAGCGCCTGGGGACAGCTTCACGAGCAGTACTTC
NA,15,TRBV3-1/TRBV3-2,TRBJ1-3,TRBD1,CASSQRTGSGNTIYF,TGTGCCAGCAGCCAACGGACAGGCTCTGGAAACACCATATATTTT
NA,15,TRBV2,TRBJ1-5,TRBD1,CASSWDRGEGQPQHF,TGTGCCAGCAGTTGGGACAGGGGAGAGGGTCAGCCCCAGCATTTT
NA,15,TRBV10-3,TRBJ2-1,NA,CAIRNKADLYNEQFF,TGTGCCATCAGGAACAAAGCGGATCTATACAATGAGCAGTTCTTC
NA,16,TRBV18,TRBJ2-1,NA,CASSPIQVLSYNEQFF,TGTGCCAGCTCACCGATACAGGTGCTCTCCTACAATGAGCAGTTCTTC
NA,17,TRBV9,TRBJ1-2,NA,CASSVEGGFLSNYGYTF,TGTGCCAGCAGCGTAGAGGGGGGCTTCCTCTCTAACTATGGCTACACCTTC
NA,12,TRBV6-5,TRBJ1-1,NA,CASSRGVSEAFF,TGTGCCAGCAGTCGAGGGGTTTCGGAAGCTTTCTTT
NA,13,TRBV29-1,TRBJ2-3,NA,CSVRPEGTDTQYF,TGCAGCGTTCGTCCCGAGGGCACAGATACGCAGTATTTT
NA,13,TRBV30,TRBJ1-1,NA,CAWSVQGNTEAFF,TGTGCCTGGAGTGTGCAGGGGAACACTGAAGCTTTCTTT
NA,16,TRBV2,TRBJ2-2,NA,CASTGGAGANTGELFF,TGTGCCAGCACAGGGGGGGCGGGAGCGAACACCGGGGAGCTGTTTTTT
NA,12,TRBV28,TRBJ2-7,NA,CASSVGTYEQYF,TGTGCCAGCAGTGTGGGCACCTACGAGCAGTACTTC
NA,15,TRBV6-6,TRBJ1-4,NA,CASRLTPGGVEKLFF,TGTGCCAGCAGACTTACTCCGGGAGGGGTCGAAAAACTGTTTTTT
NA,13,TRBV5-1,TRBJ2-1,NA,CASQRGAYNEQFF,TGCGCCAGCCAACGAGGGGCCTACAATGAGCAGTTCTTC
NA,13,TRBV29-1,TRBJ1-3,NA,CSVARDSGNTIYF,TGCAGCGTTGCAAGGGACTCCGGAAACACCATATATTTT
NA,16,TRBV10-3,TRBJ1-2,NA,CAIRGGGGHHNYGYTF,TGCGCCATCCGGGGGGGCGGGGGACATCACAACTATGGCTACACCTTC
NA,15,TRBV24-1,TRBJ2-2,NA,CATSDRAPGTGELFF,TGTGCCACCAGTGACCGGGCCCCGGGCACCGGGGAGCTGTTTTTT
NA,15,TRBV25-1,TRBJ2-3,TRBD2,CASRSLAGITDTQYF,TGTGCCAGCAGGTCACTAGCGGGAATCACAGATACGCAGTATTTT
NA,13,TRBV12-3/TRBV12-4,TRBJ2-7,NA,CASSRRTSPHPYF,TGTGCCAGCAGCCGACGGACAAGCCCCCACCCTTACTTC
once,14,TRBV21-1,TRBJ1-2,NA,CASSKERLFPGYTF,TGTGCCAGCAGCAAAGAACGGCTTTTTCCTGGCTACACCTTC
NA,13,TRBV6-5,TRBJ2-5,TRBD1,CASRGTGQETQYF,TGTGCCAGCAGGGGGACAGGGCAAGAGACCCAGTACTTC
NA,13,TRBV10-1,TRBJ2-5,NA,CASSATVQETQYF,TGCGCCAGCAGTGCGACGGTACAAGAGACCCAGTACTTC
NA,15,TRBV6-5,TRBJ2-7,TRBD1,CASRSRRTGSYEQYF,TGTGCCAGCAGGTCCCGAAGGACAGGCTCCTACGAGCAGTACTTC
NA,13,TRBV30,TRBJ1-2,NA,CAWSVSVNYGYTF,TGTGCCTGGAGTGTATCTGTAAACTATGGCTACACCTTC
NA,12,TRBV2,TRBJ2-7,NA,CASSESGDEQYF,TGTGCCAGCAGTGAGTCAGGGGACGAGCAGTACTTC
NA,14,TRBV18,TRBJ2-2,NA,CASSAGLNTGELFF,TGTGCCAGCTCCGCTGGTCTAAACACCGGGGAGCTGTTTTTT
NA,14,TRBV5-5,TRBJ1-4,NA,CASSSPADPQKLFF,TGTGCCAGCAGCTCGCCCGCGGATCCGCAAAAACTGTTTTTT
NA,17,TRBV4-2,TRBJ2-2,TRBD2,CASSQGSGGANTGELFF,TGTGCCAGCAGCCAGGGTTCGGGGGGGGCGAACACCGGGGAGCTGTTTTTT
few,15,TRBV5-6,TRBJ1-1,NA,CASKRVELMNTEAFF,TGTGCCAGCAAAAGGGTTGAGCTGATGAACACTGAAGCTTTCTTT
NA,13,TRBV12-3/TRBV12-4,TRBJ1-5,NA,CATGRTSNQPQHF,TGTGCCACCGGTCGAACGAGCAATCAGCCCCAGCATTTT
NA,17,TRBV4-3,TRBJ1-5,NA,CASSQDIVSISNQPQHF,TGCGCCAGCAGCCAAGATATCGTCTCTATTAGCAATCAGCCCCAGCATTTT